The 5 T cell receptor beta chains presented below share a single source sample, sequenced in a study of shared clonotypes between healthy human individuals. Method: immunoSEQ multiplex PCR; TCRdb's copy keeps in-frame clones and lacks some. This table holds nearly 1 million clones, over 60% found once. Input material: memory CD4+ T cells sorted from blood. Regarding subset: CD45RA-negative fraction. These receptors were collected from a man between 18 and 35 years old in good health.

The chain combines TRBV7-9 with TRBJ2-1; perhaps D is TRBD1 or TRBD2 (6 bases each). The CDR3 has 15 amino acids. Germline V gene lookup returns CDR1 SEHNR and CDR2 FQNEAQ (reference sequence). V lost 1 base to trimming and J lost 5 bases, with 12 bases between them. The CDR3 is CASSLDGGGNNEQFF. The DNA of the CDR3 is TGTGCCAGCAGCTTAGATGGAGGGGGTAACAATGAGCAGTTCTTC.

The chain carries TRBV5-1 and TRBJ2-1; D not certain. Deletions cut 0 bases from V and 7 bases from J, with 8 bases between. This CDR3 region has 13 residues. CDR1 is SGHRS, CDR2 YFSETQ, per germline. Here the CDR3 reads CASSLDDRNEQFF. The DNA for the CDR3 is TGCGCCAGCAGCTTGGACGACCGGAATGAGCAGTTCTTC.

This chain joins TRBV5-6 and TRBJ1-6; 9 nucleotides align to TRBD1. The CDR3 extends over 15 amino acids. V trimming: 2 bases; J trimming: 10 bases; junction bases outside the gene matches: 7. Germline V gene lookup returns CDR1 SGHDT and CDR2 YYEEEE. The CDR3 coding sequence is TGTGCCAGCAGCTTCCGGGGGACAGGGTTGTCACCCCTCCACTTT. Translating it yields CASSFRGTGLSPLHF.

V and J are TRBV25-1 and TRBJ2-7; the match to TRBD1 covers 9 bases. V dropped 8 bases and J dropped 3; count of bases not matched to a gene: 8. Germline lookup yields CDR1 MGHDK and CDR2 SYGVNS. The CDR3 covers 14 residues. The CDR3 DNA reads TGTGCCAGCTCTGCCGGGACAGGGAACTACGAGCAGTACTTC. Translated, it gives CASSAGTGNYEQYF.

The V call is TRBV19, the J call TRBJ2-5; 7 bases line up with TRBD1. The J segment lost 0 bases and the V segment lost 10 bases, leaving 11 bases of the junction unmatched. The CDR3 totals 15 residues. Germline CDR1 is LNHDA and CDR2 is SQIVND (reference sequence). In DNA, the CDR3 is TGTGCCACCATATCCTCGACAGGGCACCAAGAGACCCAGTACTTC. Encoded protein: CATISSTGHQETQYF. Variable domain in full (rest from reference TRBV19 and TRBJ2-5): DGGITQSPKYLFRKEGQNVTLSCEQNLNHDAMYWYRQDPGQGLRLIYYSQIVNDFQKGDIAEGYSVSREKKESFPLTVTSAQKNPTAFYLCATISSTGHQETQYFGPGTRLLVL.